This T cell receptor beta chain was sequenced in a study of PD-L1 blockade in urothelial cancer. About the study: Blood underwent analysis 3 weeks (second dose) and 6 weeks after treatment began. The study recovered a median of 141,255 T cells per blood sample.

Germline CDR1 and CDR2: MDHEN and SYDVKM. CDR3 length: 17 residues. With 3 bases clipped from V and 3 bases from J, the junction kept 7 bases outside the gene matches. Assay used: immunoSEQ multiplex PCR; TCRdb lists only in-frame clones, some missing. Here the sample spans 56,000 or so clones, 86% being singletons. Pretreatment and on-treatment samples were taken, numbering 1 to 8 per patient. Sequences were derived from PBMCs, sampled around atezolizumab (anti-PD-L1) treatment. The genes are TRBV28 and TRBJ2-4, with TRBD2 matching 11 bases. The sequence came from a man in his fifties or sixties with urothelial cancer. CDR3 amino acids: CASSFLLAGALKNIQYF. DNA of the CDR3: TGTGCCAGCAGTTTCTTACTAGCGGGGGCCCTCAAAAACATTCAGTACTTC.